These 2 T cell receptor beta chains came from one sample sequenced in a study of a mutant IDH1 vaccine in newly diagnosed glioma. Sample time point: week 5, during vaccination. It was 300 ug of mutant IDH1 20-mer peptide that made up each vaccine dose, given with topical imiquimod. Sequencing used immunoSEQ multiplex PCR; TCRdb keeps in-frame clones, though not all of them. The sample includes roughly 40,000 clones, about nine tenths of them seen just once. Antigens for these TCRs are unknown. Sequencing was performed on PBMCs, taken from a glioma patient whose treatment included an IDH1 peptide vaccine. The receptor source for this set is a man in his forties or fifties with glioma.

This clone was recorded a few times. The chain carries TRBV28 and TRBJ1-1; possible D gene TRBD1, 5 bases. Trimming cost V 4 bases and J 3 bases, with 9 bases left between them. The CDR3 consists of 13 residues. The germline gives CDR1 MDHEN, CDR2 SYDVKM. CDR3 sequence: CASSWGRYTEAFF. The DNA of the CDR3 is TGTGCCAGCAGTTGGGGACGGTACACTGAAGCTTTCTTT.

This clone was observed a single time. The chain recombines TRBV27 with TRBJ2-7, with 9 bases identical to TRBD1. Unmatched junction bases numbered 13, after V lost 6 bases and J lost 7 bases. The CDR3 has 15 amino acids. Germline loops: CDR1 MNHEY, CDR2 SMNVEV (reference sequence). As DNA, the CDR3 is TGTGCCAGCAGCCCACGGTGGACAGGGGATAGGGAGCAGTACTTC. Amino acids: CASSPRWTGDREQYF.